Listed below are T cell receptor beta chains from one sample, sequenced in a study of CD8+CD57+ T cells in acquired aplastic anemia. TCRdb itself ran the reads through MiXCR, one entry per CDR3 protein. Of 300,000 or so distinct CDR3 sequences in the sample, 45% to 65% were seen once. Sequenced input: sorted CD4+, CD8+, or CD8+CD57+ T cells (not recorded which) from PBMCs. Source of these receptors: a human donor with severe aplastic anemia or a healthy control (not recorded which). Both conserved end residues are part of each CDR3. The D gene is left open where the match is weak. Not every row has a clone size; where given, it reads once, few, many or a size class.

D gene	CDR3 length	V gene	J gene	clone size	CDR3 protein	CDR3 DNA
TRBD2	15	TRBV30	TRBJ2-7	many	CAWSVLSGGSGEQYF	TGTGCCTGGAGTGTACTTAGCGGGGGATCCGGGGAGCAGTACTTC
TRBD1	13	TRBV19	TRBJ2-1	few	CASRTGQLNEQFF	TGTGCCAGTAGGACAGGGCAACTGAATGAGCAGTTCTTC
TRBD1	14	TRBV28	TRBJ2-7	few	CATTNRDRTYEQYF	TGTGCCACCACGAACCGGGACAGGACCTACGAGCAGTACTTC
TRBD2	17	TRBV7-6	TRBJ2-7	.	CASSLVNSGLAGYEQYF	TGTGCCAGCAGCTTAGTTAACTCTGGACTAGCGGGCTACGAGCAGTACTTC
.	15	TRBV7-2	TRBJ2-7	.	CASSWAGATAYEQYF	TGTGCCAGCAGCTGGGCGGGGGCTACAGCCTACGAGCAGTACTTC
TRBD2	18	TRBV20-1	TRBJ2-1	.	CSAAPGLAELSSYNEQFF	TGCAGTGCAGCCCCGGGACTAGCGGAACTGAGCTCCTACAATGAGCAGTTCTTC
TRBD2	18	TRBV15	TRBJ2-1	.	CATSRMYGGGDSYNEQFF	TGTGCCACCAGCAGAATGTATGGCGGGGGAGACTCCTACAATGAGCAGTTCTTC
.	16	TRBV5-4	TRBJ1-1	many	CASSLGGAAGDTEAFF	TGTGCCAGCAGCTTGGGTGGCGCCGCCGGGGACACTGAAGCTTTCTTT
TRBD1	14	TRBV25-1	TRBJ2-4	.	CASSEPGQGSIQYF	TGTGCCAGCAGTGAGCCTGGACAGGGGAGTATTCAGTACTTC
.	15	TRBV7-9	TRBJ2-2	.	CASSKGASNTGELFF	TGTGCCAGCAGCAAAGGGGCATCGAACACCGGGGAGCTGTTTTTT
.	14	TRBV7-9	TRBJ1-5	.	CASSPSNSNQPQHF	TGTGCCAGCAGCCCCTCCAACAGCAATCAGCCCCAGCATTTT
.	14	TRBV7-8	TRBJ1-1	.	CASSLGRRNTEAFF	TGTGCCAGCAGCTTAGGTCGAAGGAACACTGAAGCTTTCTTT
TRBD1	14	TRBV29-1	TRBJ2-3	few	CSVEIQGAGDTQYF	TGCAGCGTTGAAATACAGGGGGCAGGAGATACGCAGTATTTT
TRBD2	16	TRBV10-3	TRBJ2-7	.	CAISDIARGEAYEQYF	TGTGCCATCAGCGATATTGCTCGGGGGGAAGCCTACGAGCAGTACTTC
TRBD1	13	TRBV19	TRBJ2-5	once	CASSFQGDETQYF	TGTGCCAGTAGTTTCCAGGGGGACGAGACCCAGTACTTC
.	15	TRBV7-8	TRBJ2-5	.	CASSLMGLIEETQYF	TGTGCCAGCAGCTTAATGGGACTGATAGAAGAGACCCAGTACTTC
.	14	TRBV9	TRBJ2-3	many	CASSEGGSTDTQYF	TGTGCCAGCAGCGAGGGGGGGAGCACAGATACGCAGTATTTT
TRBD1	16	TRBV20-1	TRBJ1-1	.	CSARVAAGGMNTEAFF	TGCAGTGCTAGAGTCGCGGCAGGGGGGATGAACACTGAAGCTTTCTTT
.	14	TRBV9	TRBJ2-1	.	CASSLTSGQGEQFF	TGTGCCAGCAGCCTTACGTCAGGGCAGGGGGAGCAGTTCTTC
TRBD2	17	TRBV7-2	TRBJ2-3	.	CASSLGRRLASQDTQYF	TGTGCCAGCAGCTTAGGTCGTCGACTAGCATCCCAAGATACGCAGTATTTT
.	15	TRBV19	TRBJ1-2	once	CASSISGRLLHGYTF	TGTGCCAGTAGTATTTCCGGGCGACTCCTTCATGGCTACACCTTC
.	12	TRBV7-9	TRBJ2-5	.	CASSLVEGTQYF	TGTGCCAGCAGCTTAGTAGAGGGGACCCAGTACTTC
.	12	TRBV24-1	TRBJ2-1	few	CATSHLGGEQFF	TGTGCCACCAGCCACCTGGGGGGTGAGCAGTTCTTC
.	16	TRBV3-1	TRBJ2-7	many	CASSQGGGGGSYEQYF	TGTGCCAGCAGCCAAGGCGGGGGAGGGGGCTCCTACGAGCAGTACTTC
TRBD1	16	TRBV15	TRBJ1-4	few	CATSRDPGQGYEKLFF	TGTGCCACCAGCAGAGATCCGGGACAGGGATATGAAAAACTGTTTTTT
.	13	TRBV12-3/TRBV12-4	TRBJ1-5	many	CASTVNSNQPQHF	TGTGCCAGCACCGTAAATAGCAATCAGCCCCAGCATTTT
.	14	TRBV6-1	TRBJ1-5	many	CASSELQGNQPQHF	TGTGCCAGCAGTGAATTGCAGGGAAATCAGCCCCAGCATTTT
TRBD2	15	TRBV7-8	TRBJ2-5	.	CASSLVGGSNEKLYF	TGTGCCAGCAGCTTAGTGGGGGGGTCAAATGAAAAACTGTACTTC
.	14	TRBV24-1	TRBJ1-1	.	CATTPGGTTAEAFF	TGTGCCACCACCCCCGGAGGGACAACCGCTGAAGCTTTCTTT
.	14	TRBV2	TRBJ2-2	many	CASSERTRPGELFF	TGTGCCAGCAGTGAGAGGACACGGCCCGGGGAGCTGTTTTTT
.	18	TRBV5-8	TRBJ2-6	few	CASSFLGQINSGANVLTF	TGTGCCAGCAGCTTTTTAGGACAGATAAACTCTGGGGCCAACGTCCTGACTTTC
TRBD2	15	TRBV7-9	TRBJ2-1	once	CASSLALAEGDEQFF	TGTGCCAGCAGCTTAGCACTAGCGGAAGGGGATGAGCAGTTCTTC
.	14	TRBV2	TRBJ2-7	.	CASSDVQGRHEQYF	TGTGCCAGCAGTGACGTACAGGGGAGGCACGAGCAGTACTTC
.	14	TRBV11-2	TRBJ2-7	.	CASSAHGTSYEQYF	TGTGCCAGCAGCGCCCACGGGACCTCCTACGAGCAGTACTTC
.	11	TRBV7-2	TRBJ2-5	few	CASSFPGPIAF	TGTGCCAGCAGCTTTCCGGGACCCATTGCCTTC
.	14	TRBV7-4	TRBJ2-5	.	CASSQVPGLGTQYF	TGCGCCAGCAGCCAAGTACCGGGCCTGGGGACCCAGTACTTC
TRBD1	14	TRBV29-1	TRBJ1-2	.	CSAVAQGADYGYTF	TGCAGCGCTGTTGCGCAGGGGGCCGACTATGGCTACACCTTC
.	14	TRBV5-8	TRBJ2-5	many	CASSLWGGRETQYF	TGTGCCAGCAGCTTGTGGGGGGGGCGGGAGACCCAGTACTTC
.	12	TRBV12-5	TRBJ1-4	.	CASGSEDEKLFF	TGTGCTAGTGGTTCGGAGGATGAAAAACTGTTTTTT
.	16	TRBV7-3	TRBJ2-3	.	CASSLAHLRLVDTQYF	TGTGCCAGCAGCTTAGCCCACTTAAGGCTGGTGGATACGCAGTATTTT
.	13	TRBV5-6	TRBJ1-2	many	CASSIGQPHGYTF	TGTGCCAGCAGCATCGGACAGCCACATGGCTACACCTTC
.	12	TRBV2	TRBJ1-1	.	CASSSRGLEAFF	TGTGCCAGCAGTTCCCGGGGCCTTGAAGCTTTCTTT